This is a list of T cell receptor beta chains from one sample in a study of shared clonotypes between healthy human individuals. The method was immunoSEQ multiplex PCR; TCRdb's version includes in-frame clones alone and lacks a portion of them. The sample consists of about 1.1 million clones, roughly 80% of them appearing once. Sequenced sample: memory CD4+ T cells from PBMCs. These receptors came from a man younger than 35 in good health. Some clones in this sample may be carry-over from other donors' samples. The CDR3 runs from the conserved cysteine through the conserved F or W. D genes are given only for firm matches. Expanded clones get a size class; other rows say once, few or many, or leave the size out.

v_gene: TRBV4-3
j_gene: TRBJ2-3
d_gene: .
abundance: .
CDR3nt: TGCGCCAGCAGCCAAAGGGAGAGGGATGTAGATACGCAGTATTTT
CDR3aa: CASSQRERDVDTQYF

v_gene: TRBV27
j_gene: TRBJ2-1
d_gene: TRBD1
abundance: few
CDR3nt: TGTGCCAGCAGACCAGGGGGAAATGAGCAGTTCTTC
CDR3aa: CASRPGGNEQFF

v_gene: TRBV30
j_gene: TRBJ2-5
d_gene: .
abundance: .
CDR3nt: TGTGCCTGGAGCGACCCTTACACTTCAGGGAAGTACTTC
CDR3aa: CAWSDPYTSGKYF

v_gene: TRBV7-3
j_gene: TRBJ2-1
d_gene: .
abundance: .
CDR3nt: TGTGCCAGCAGCAAGGACTCCAGCTCCTACAATGAGCAGTTCTTC
CDR3aa: CASSKDSSSYNEQFF

v_gene: TRBV7-3
j_gene: TRBJ2-3
d_gene: .
abundance: .
CDR3nt: TGTGCCAGCAGCGCCCTTGCTAGCACAGATACGCAGTATTTT
CDR3aa: CASSALASTDTQYF

v_gene: TRBV15
j_gene: TRBJ2-1
d_gene: .
abundance: .
CDR3nt: TGTGCCACCAGCAGAAAGGTTACCTACAATGAGCAGTTCTTC
CDR3aa: CATSRKVTYNEQFF

v_gene: TRBV7-9
j_gene: TRBJ2-6
d_gene: .
abundance: once
CDR3nt: TGTGCCAGCCTCCCCGCTGACTCTGGGGCCAACGTCCTGACTTTC
CDR3aa: CASLPADSGANVLTF

v_gene: TRBV6-1
j_gene: TRBJ2-2
d_gene: TRBD1
abundance: once
CDR3nt: TGTGCCAGCAGTAGGACAGGGGGCTGGACCGGGGAGCTGTTTTTT
CDR3aa: CASSRTGGWTGELFF

v_gene: TRBV5-6
j_gene: TRBJ1-2
d_gene: .
abundance: few
CDR3nt: TGTGCCAGCAGCTTGACGGGGCGGGGCAGGGACTATGGCTACACCTTC
CDR3aa: CASSLTGRGRDYGYTF

v_gene: TRBV10-3
j_gene: TRBJ2-2
d_gene: TRBD2
abundance: few
CDR3nt: TGTGCCATCAGGGCGGGAGAATGGACCGGGGAGCTGTTTTTT
CDR3aa: CAIRAGEWTGELFF

v_gene: TRBV28
j_gene: TRBJ1-1
d_gene: TRBD1
abundance: .
CDR3nt: TGTGCCAGCAGTTTATTTACAGGGGGAGTGGTAAGGGGAGCTTTCTTT
CDR3aa: CASSLFTGGVVRGAFF

v_gene: TRBV10-3
j_gene: TRBJ2-1
d_gene: .
abundance: .
CDR3nt: TGTGCCATCAGTGAGATTCGCGGAGTGGCCTACAATGAGCAGTTCTTC
CDR3aa: CAISEIRGVAYNEQFF

v_gene: TRBV6-1
j_gene: TRBJ1-2
d_gene: .
abundance: .
CDR3nt: TGTGCCAGCAGTGAGGCAAACTATGGCTACACCTTC
CDR3aa: CASSEANYGYTF

v_gene: TRBV2
j_gene: TRBJ2-7
d_gene: .
abundance: .
CDR3nt: TGTGCCAGCAGTGGGGCCGGAGGGACATTCCTATACGAGCAGTACTTC
CDR3aa: CASSGAGGTFLYEQYF

v_gene: TRBV7-8
j_gene: TRBJ1-3
d_gene: TRBD1
abundance: .
CDR3nt: TGTGCCAGTGGGGGGACAGGGGGCCCTGGAAACACCATATATTTT
CDR3aa: CASGGTGGPGNTIYF

v_gene: TRBV28
j_gene: TRBJ2-2
d_gene: TRBD2
abundance: .
CDR3nt: TGTGCCAGCAGAAAGGGAGGGCTGAGTCCCGGGGAGCTGTTTTTT
CDR3aa: CASRKGGLSPGELFF

v_gene: TRBV5-6
j_gene: TRBJ2-2
d_gene: .
abundance: .
CDR3nt: TGTGCCAGCAGCTTGGGGGTAGGGAGAGACACCGGGGAGCTGTTTTTT
CDR3aa: CASSLGVGRDTGELFF

v_gene: TRBV2
j_gene: TRBJ1-5
d_gene: .
abundance: few
CDR3nt: TGTGCCAGCATGCCGGGGACGAGCAATCAGCCCCAGCATTTT
CDR3aa: CASMPGTSNQPQHF

v_gene: TRBV9
j_gene: TRBJ2-5
d_gene: .
abundance: .
CDR3nt: TGTGCCAGCAGCCCCCTCCCCAGACAGGACCAAGAGACCCAGTACTTC
CDR3aa: CASSPLPRQDQETQYF

v_gene: TRBV29-1
j_gene: TRBJ1-5
d_gene: .
abundance: .
CDR3nt: TGCAGCGTTCTGACAGTTAGCAATCAGCCCCAGCATTTT
CDR3aa: CSVLTVSNQPQHF

v_gene: TRBV19
j_gene: TRBJ1-2
d_gene: .
abundance: once
CDR3nt: TGTGCCAGTAGCCCCGGGACGGCCTATGGCTACACCTTC
CDR3aa: CASSPGTAYGYTF

v_gene: TRBV7-9
j_gene: TRBJ2-7
d_gene: TRBD1
abundance: .
CDR3nt: TGTGCCAGCAGCCCCGGGACAGGGGGCAACGAGCAGTACTTC
CDR3aa: CASSPGTGGNEQYF

v_gene: TRBV28
j_gene: TRBJ1-3
d_gene: TRBD1
abundance: few
CDR3nt: TGTGCCAGCAACCTCCGGGACAGGGGAAACACCATATATTTT
CDR3aa: CASNLRDRGNTIYF

v_gene: TRBV2
j_gene: TRBJ2-3
d_gene: TRBD2
abundance: .
CDR3nt: TGTGCCAGCAGTGCCGGATTAGCGGGTACAGATACGCAGTATTTT
CDR3aa: CASSAGLAGTDTQYF

v_gene: TRBV5-1
j_gene: TRBJ1-1
d_gene: .
abundance: .
CDR3nt: TGCGCCAGCAGCTCTTCAGCCATTATGAACACTGAAGCTTTCTTT
CDR3aa: CASSSSAIMNTEAFF

v_gene: TRBV5-8
j_gene: TRBJ1-1
d_gene: TRBD1
abundance: few
CDR3nt: TGTGCCAGCAGCTTACGGGACAGGGGCACTGAAGCTTTCTTT
CDR3aa: CASSLRDRGTEAFF

v_gene: TRBV27
j_gene: TRBJ1-2
d_gene: TRBD1
abundance: .
CDR3nt: TGTGCCAGCAGACCCAACCCGGACAGGGCTTACTATGGCTACACCTTC
CDR3aa: CASRPNPDRAYYGYTF

v_gene: TRBV5-1
j_gene: TRBJ1-2
d_gene: .
abundance: .
CDR3nt: TGCGCCAGCAGCTTGACAGGGTTGGGGTTTGCGGATGGCTACACCTTC
CDR3aa: CASSLTGLGFADGYTF

v_gene: TRBV28
j_gene: TRBJ1-4
d_gene: .
abundance: once
CDR3nt: TGTGCCAGCAGTTCCAGGGTAACTAATGAAAAACTGTTTTTT
CDR3aa: CASSSRVTNEKLFF

v_gene: TRBV5-4
j_gene: TRBJ1-1
d_gene: .
abundance: .
CDR3nt: TGTGCCAGCAGCTTTGTCCAGGGGAACACTGAAGCTTTCTTT
CDR3aa: CASSFVQGNTEAFF

v_gene: TRBV10-3
j_gene: TRBJ2-7
d_gene: .
abundance: .
CDR3nt: TGTGCCATCAGTGAACCGGGGCAAGAGAGCTCCTACGAGCAGTACTTC
CDR3aa: CAISEPGQESSYEQYF

v_gene: TRBV5-1
j_gene: TRBJ2-5
d_gene: .
abundance: .
CDR3nt: TGCGCCAGCAGCTACGACGGCCAAGAGACCCAGTACTTC
CDR3aa: CASSYDGQETQYF

v_gene: TRBV4-1
j_gene: TRBJ1-5
d_gene: TRBD1
abundance: .
CDR3nt: TGCGCCAGCAGCCAAGATTCAGGGACAGAAAGCAATCAGCCCCAGCATTTT
CDR3aa: CASSQDSGTESNQPQHF

v_gene: TRBV5-1
j_gene: TRBJ2-3
d_gene: TRBD2
abundance: .
CDR3nt: TGCGCCAGCAGCTTGATTAGCGGGGCCACAGATACGCAGTATTTT
CDR3aa: CASSLISGATDTQYF

v_gene: TRBV19
j_gene: TRBJ2-3
d_gene: .
abundance: .
CDR3nt: TGTGCCAGTAGTAAAACCCCTGGGGGGATCACAGATACGCAGTATTTT
CDR3aa: CASSKTPGGITDTQYF

v_gene: TRBV4-3
j_gene: TRBJ2-1
d_gene: .
abundance: .
CDR3nt: TGCGCCAGCAGCCAAGTCCCCCGGGGATCCAATGAGCAGTTCTTC
CDR3aa: CASSQVPRGSNEQFF

v_gene: TRBV10-3
j_gene: TRBJ2-3
d_gene: .
abundance: .
CDR3nt: TGTGCCATCGCCGGGGCAGGGAGCACAGATACGCAGTATTTT
CDR3aa: CAIAGAGSTDTQYF

v_gene: TRBV7-2
j_gene: TRBJ2-5
d_gene: TRBD2
abundance: .
CDR3nt: TGTGCCAGCAGCGCACGACTAGCGGGACGCGAGACCCAGTACTTC
CDR3aa: CASSARLAGRETQYF

v_gene: TRBV16
j_gene: TRBJ2-5
d_gene: .
abundance: .
CDR3nt: TGTGCCAGCAGCCCCCAGGGAGGAGGAGAGACCCAGTACTTC
CDR3aa: CASSPQGGGETQYF

v_gene: TRBV28
j_gene: TRBJ1-2
d_gene: .
abundance: .
CDR3nt: TGTGCCAGCTCGGCTGCCTCTAGCTATGGCTACACCTTC
CDR3aa: CASSAASSYGYTF

v_gene: TRBV27
j_gene: TRBJ2-2
d_gene: TRBD2
abundance: .
CDR3nt: TGTGCCAGCACTAAGGGGACTAGGATTACCGGGGAGCTGTTTTTT
CDR3aa: CASTKGTRITGELFF

v_gene: TRBV5-1
j_gene: TRBJ2-7
d_gene: TRBD1
abundance: .
CDR3nt: TGCGCCAGCAGCCCGAGGACAGGGGGCGGTTACGAGCAGTACTTC
CDR3aa: CASSPRTGGGYEQYF

v_gene: TRBV6-5
j_gene: TRBJ2-5
d_gene: .
abundance: .
CDR3nt: TGTGCCAGCAGCCGTGGAGGAGCAGGGGCAGAGACCCAGTACTTC
CDR3aa: CASSRGGAGAETQYF

v_gene: TRBV2
j_gene: TRBJ1-3
d_gene: .
abundance: .
CDR3nt: TGTGCCAGCAGGGCCGACGCAGACACCATATATTTT
CDR3aa: CASRADADTIYF

v_gene: TRBV7-9
j_gene: TRBJ1-3
d_gene: TRBD1
abundance: .
CDR3nt: TGTGCCAGCAGCCAATCCATCTGGGGGACAGGGACTTTTGGAAACACCATATATTTT
CDR3aa: CASSQSIWGTGTFGNTIYF

v_gene: TRBV18
j_gene: TRBJ1-5
d_gene: TRBD1
abundance: .
CDR3nt: TGTGCCAGCTCACCGGGGACAGGTCTCCTCAATCAGCCCCAGCATTTT
CDR3aa: CASSPGTGLLNQPQHF

v_gene: TRBV6-6
j_gene: TRBJ1-5
d_gene: .
abundance: many
CDR3nt: TGTGCCAGCAGTTACTCGAGAGTGGGGCAGCCCCAGCATTTT
CDR3aa: CASSYSRVGQPQHF

v_gene: TRBV6-5
j_gene: TRBJ1-1
d_gene: .
abundance: .
CDR3nt: TGTGCCAGCAGCACTTCTACATGGAACACTGAAGCTTTCTTT
CDR3aa: CASSTSTWNTEAFF

v_gene: TRBV7-9
j_gene: TRBJ2-3
d_gene: TRBD2
abundance: .
CDR3nt: TGTGCCAGCAGCTTAGCTACCGGCGGGGGTAGAGATACGCAGTATTTT
CDR3aa: CASSLATGGGRDTQYF

v_gene: TRBV6-6
j_gene: TRBJ1-2
d_gene: .
abundance: many
CDR3nt: TGTGCCAGCCGCGGCGATGGGGGCCGAGGTTTTGATGGCTACACCTTC
CDR3aa: CASRGDGGRGFDGYTF

v_gene: TRBV6-1
j_gene: TRBJ1-2
d_gene: TRBD1
abundance: .
CDR3nt: TGTGCCAGCACCATCAGGGGGGGACCCTATGGCTACACCTTC
CDR3aa: CASTIRGGPYGYTF

v_gene: TRBV10-3
j_gene: TRBJ2-7
d_gene: TRBD1
abundance: .
CDR3nt: TGTGCCACCCTGGGGACAGGCAACTACGAGCAGTACTTC
CDR3aa: CATLGTGNYEQYF

v_gene: TRBV7-9
j_gene: TRBJ2-7
d_gene: TRBD2
abundance: .
CDR3nt: TGTGCCAGCAGCTTAGGGGCGGGAGTACACGAGCAGTACTTC
CDR3aa: CASSLGAGVHEQYF

v_gene: TRBV7-2
j_gene: TRBJ2-3
d_gene: .
abundance: .
CDR3nt: TGTGCCAGCAGCTTAGGGGGGAACACAGATACGCAGTATTTT
CDR3aa: CASSLGGNTDTQYF

v_gene: TRBV5-1
j_gene: TRBJ2-7
d_gene: .
abundance: .
CDR3nt: TGCGCCAGCAGCTTCCAGGGTTACGAGCAGTACTTC
CDR3aa: CASSFQGYEQYF

v_gene: TRBV10-3
j_gene: TRBJ2-1
d_gene: .
abundance: .
CDR3nt: TGTGCCATCAGTGAGTCACCCCGGGGCTACAATGAGCAGTTCTTC
CDR3aa: CAISESPRGYNEQFF

v_gene: TRBV18
j_gene: TRBJ2-7
d_gene: .
abundance: .
CDR3nt: TGTGCCAGCTCACCGACGGACCCAAGCGAGCAGTACTTC
CDR3aa: CASSPTDPSEQYF

v_gene: TRBV29-1
j_gene: TRBJ2-5
d_gene: TRBD1
abundance: .
CDR3nt: TGCAGCGGGTACCAGGGGGCGGAGACCCAGTACTTC
CDR3aa: CSGYQGAETQYF

v_gene: TRBV5-1
j_gene: TRBJ2-2
d_gene: TRBD1
abundance: .
CDR3nt: TGCGCCAGCAGCTTGGCGCCCGGGACAGGGGTGATCTTCACCGGGGAGCTGTTTTTT
CDR3aa: CASSLAPGTGVIFTGELFF